Detailed here is one T cell receptor (beta chain). Its antigen is currently unknown. V was pared by 2 bases and J by 9 bases, with 19 bases between. In germline, CDR1 is SQVTM, CDR2 ANQGSEA. The CDR3 sequence is 14 residues long. In building TCR beta libraries, iRepertoire HTBI primers were used together with Arm-PCR of CDR3 regions. MiXCR, run by TCRdb on the multiplex PCR reads, gives a single entry per CDR3 protein. The table shows approximately 300,000 distinct CDR3 sequences, with 18% occurring only once. This sample's time point: newly diagnosed GD, antithyroid drugs for less than 3 months. RNA isolated from PBMCs was used to make the TCR library. American Thyroid Association guidelines defined how Graves' disease was diagnosed. The data were taken from a study of regulatory T cells in long-lasting Graves disease. General study points: Persistent Graves' patients possessed reduced TCR diversity relative to recently diagnosed ones. Public clonotype sharing was higher in persistent than newly diagnosed patients. Segments TRBV28, TRBJ1-2 and TRBJ2-5 showed preferential usage in persistent disease.

This chain uses TRBV29-1 with TRBJ2-5, with D perhaps TRBD2 (5 bases). The origin of this receptor is a female donor with Graves disease. The specimen comprised peripheral blood mononuclear cells (PBMCs), sampled at new diagnosis, from a patient treated with antithyroid drugs. The CDR3 nucleotides read TGCAGCGTTGAATGGGCCCCGGGGAACGAGGCCCAGTACTTC. It codes for CSVEWAPGNEAQYF.